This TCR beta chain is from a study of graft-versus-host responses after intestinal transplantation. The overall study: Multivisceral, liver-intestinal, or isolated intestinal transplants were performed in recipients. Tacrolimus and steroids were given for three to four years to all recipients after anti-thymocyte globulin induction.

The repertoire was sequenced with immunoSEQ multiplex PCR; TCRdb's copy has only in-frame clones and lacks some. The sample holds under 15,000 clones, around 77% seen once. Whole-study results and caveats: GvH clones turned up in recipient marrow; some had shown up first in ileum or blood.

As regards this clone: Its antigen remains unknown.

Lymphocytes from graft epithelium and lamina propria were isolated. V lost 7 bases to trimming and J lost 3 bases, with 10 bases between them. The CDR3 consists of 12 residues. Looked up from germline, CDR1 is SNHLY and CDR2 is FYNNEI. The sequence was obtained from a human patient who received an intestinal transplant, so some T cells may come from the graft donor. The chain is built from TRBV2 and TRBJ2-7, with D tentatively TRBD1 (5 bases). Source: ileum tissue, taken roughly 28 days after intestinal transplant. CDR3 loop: CASTRQLYEQYV. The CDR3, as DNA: TGTGCCAGCACCCGACAGCTCTACGAGCAGTACGTC.